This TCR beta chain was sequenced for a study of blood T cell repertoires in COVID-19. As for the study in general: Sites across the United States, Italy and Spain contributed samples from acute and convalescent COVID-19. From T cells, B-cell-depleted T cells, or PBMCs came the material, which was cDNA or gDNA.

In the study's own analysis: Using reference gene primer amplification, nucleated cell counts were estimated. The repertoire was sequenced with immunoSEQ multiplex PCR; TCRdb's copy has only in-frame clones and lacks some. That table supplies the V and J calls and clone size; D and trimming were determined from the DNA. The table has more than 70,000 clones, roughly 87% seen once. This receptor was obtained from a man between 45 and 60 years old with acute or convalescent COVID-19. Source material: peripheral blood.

For the CDR3, the DNA is TGTGCCAGCTCACCGGGAGTGCCCGAGCAGTACTTC. Amino acids: CASSPGVPEQYF. The chain carries TRBV18 and TRBJ2-7; D might be TRBD2 (5 bases). V was clipped by 3 bases and J by 6 bases, with 9 bases between them. The length of the CDR3 is 12 residues. Germline V CDR1 and CDR2: KGHSH, LQKENI.